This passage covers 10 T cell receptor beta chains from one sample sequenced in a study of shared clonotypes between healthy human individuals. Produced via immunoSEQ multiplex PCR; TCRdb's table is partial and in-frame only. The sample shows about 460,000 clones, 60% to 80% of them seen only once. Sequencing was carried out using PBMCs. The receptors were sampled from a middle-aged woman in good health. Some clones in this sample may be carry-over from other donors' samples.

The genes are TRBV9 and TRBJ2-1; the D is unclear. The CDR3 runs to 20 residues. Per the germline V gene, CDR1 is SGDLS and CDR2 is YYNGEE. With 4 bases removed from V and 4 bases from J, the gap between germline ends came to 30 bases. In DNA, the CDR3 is TGTGCCAGCAGCTTTATCGATTCGGATAAGACGCAAAGGGAATACAATGAGCAGTTCTTC. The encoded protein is CASSFIDSDKTQREYNEQFF. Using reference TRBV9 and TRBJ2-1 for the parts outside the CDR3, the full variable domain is DSGVTQTPKHLITATGQRVTLRCSPRSGDLSVYWYQQSLDQGLQFLIQYYNGEERAKGNILERFSAQQFPDLHSELNLSSLELGDSALYFCASSFIDSDKTQREYNEQFFGPGTRLTVL.

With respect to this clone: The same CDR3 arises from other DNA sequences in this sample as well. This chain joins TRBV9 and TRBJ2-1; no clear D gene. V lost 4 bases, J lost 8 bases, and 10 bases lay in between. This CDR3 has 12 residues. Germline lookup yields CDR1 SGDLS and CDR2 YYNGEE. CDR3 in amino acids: CASSPTFYEQFF. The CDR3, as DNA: TGTGCCAGCAGCCCAACATTCTATGAGCAGTTCTTC.

The CDR3 sequence: CASSLAEVLSAGELFF. CDR3 in DNA: TGCGCCAGCAGCTTAGCAGAAGTCCTGAGCGCCGGGGAGCTGTTTTTT. The chain has TRBV5-1 and TRBJ2-2; D is ambiguous. V dropped 2 bases and J dropped 6 bases, with 17 bases sitting between them. The CDR3 extends over 16 amino acids. Germline CDR1 is SGHRS and CDR2 is YFSETQ.

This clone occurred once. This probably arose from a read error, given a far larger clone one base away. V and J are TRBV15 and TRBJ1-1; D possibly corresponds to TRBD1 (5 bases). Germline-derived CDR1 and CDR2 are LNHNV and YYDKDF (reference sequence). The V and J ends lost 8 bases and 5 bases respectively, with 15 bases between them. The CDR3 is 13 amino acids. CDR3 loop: CATGSWGVTEAFF. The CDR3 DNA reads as TGTGCCACCGGCTCATGGGGGGTAACTGAAGCTTTCTTT.

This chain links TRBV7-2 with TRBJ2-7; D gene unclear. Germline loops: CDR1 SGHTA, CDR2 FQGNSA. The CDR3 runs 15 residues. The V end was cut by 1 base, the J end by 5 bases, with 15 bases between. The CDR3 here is CASSLVGDKLNEQYF. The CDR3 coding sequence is TGTGCCAGCAGCTTAGTTGGAGATAAATTAAACGAGCAGTACTTC.

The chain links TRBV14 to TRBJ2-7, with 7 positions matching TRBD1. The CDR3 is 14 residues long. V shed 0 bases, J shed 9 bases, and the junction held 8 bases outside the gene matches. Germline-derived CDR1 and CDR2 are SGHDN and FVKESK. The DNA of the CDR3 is TGTGCCAGCAGCCAAGAGTACAACAGGGGATGGCAGTACTTC. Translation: CASSQEYNRGWQYF.

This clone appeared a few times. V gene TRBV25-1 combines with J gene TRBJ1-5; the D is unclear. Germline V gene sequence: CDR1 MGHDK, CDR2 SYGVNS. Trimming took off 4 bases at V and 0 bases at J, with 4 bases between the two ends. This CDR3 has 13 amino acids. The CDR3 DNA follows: TGTGCCAGCAGTGGGTTTAGCAATCAGCCCCAGCATTTT. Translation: CASSGFSNQPQHF.

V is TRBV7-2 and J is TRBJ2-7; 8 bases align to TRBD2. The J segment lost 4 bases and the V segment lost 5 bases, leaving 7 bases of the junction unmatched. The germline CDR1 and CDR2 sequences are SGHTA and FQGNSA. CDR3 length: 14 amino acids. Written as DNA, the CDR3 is TGTGCCAGCAGCCCCAAAAGCGGGAGTTACGAGCAGTACTTC. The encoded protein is CASSPKSGSYEQYF. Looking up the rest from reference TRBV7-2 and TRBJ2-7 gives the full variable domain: GAGVSQSPSNKVTEKGKDVELRCDPISGHTALYWYRQSLGQGLEFLIYFQGNSAPDKSGLPSDRFSAERTGGSVSTLTIQRTQQEDSAVYLCASSPKSGSYEQYFGPGTRLTVT.

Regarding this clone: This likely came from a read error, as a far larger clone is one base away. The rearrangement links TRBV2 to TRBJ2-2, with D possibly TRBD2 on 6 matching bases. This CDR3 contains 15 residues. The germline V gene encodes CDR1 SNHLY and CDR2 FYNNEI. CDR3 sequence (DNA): TGTGCCATCAGTGACCGGAGGGTGGGCACCGGGGAGCTGTTTTTT. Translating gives CAISDRRVGTGELFF.

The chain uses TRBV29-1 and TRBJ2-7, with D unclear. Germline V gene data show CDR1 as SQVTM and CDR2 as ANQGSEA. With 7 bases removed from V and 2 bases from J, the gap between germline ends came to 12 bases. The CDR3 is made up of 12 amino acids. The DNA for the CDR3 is TGCAGCGGCTGGGATGGGGCCTACGAGCAGTACTTC. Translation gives CSGWDGAYEQYF.